Listed below are T cell receptor beta chains from one sample, sequenced in a study of T cell responses to AZD1222 COVID-19 vaccine. Assay used: immunoSEQ multiplex PCR; TCRdb lists only in-frame clones, some missing. The table lists 110,000 or so clones, more than 80% of them singletons. This specimen was peripheral blood, taken on day 0 of AZD1222 vaccination. The receptors shown here come from an adult in good health. Both conserved end residues are part of each CDR3. A D gene is named only where the DNA matches it firmly.

J gene | D gene | V gene | CDR3 protein
TRBJ2-2 | - | TRBV12-3/TRBV12-4 | CASREQGGELFF
TRBJ1-5 | - | TRBV29-1 | CSVTADSHNQPQHF
TRBJ2-2 | - | TRBV24-1 | CATSDWQGRGGELFF
TRBJ1-3 | - | TRBV7-2 | CASSLAQNSGNTIYF
TRBJ1-4 | TRBD1 | TRBV5-8 | CASSPGQTEKLFF
TRBJ2-5 | TRBD2 | TRBV29-1 | CSVNNPTSGRIRETQYF
TRBJ2-1 | - | TRBV13 | CASSRPGFSSYNEQFF
TRBJ2-7 | - | TRBV6-5 | CASEQTAYEQYF
TRBJ1-2 | - | TRBV11-1 | CASSLTNLYGYTF
TRBJ1-5 | TRBD1 | TRBV4-2 | CASSQRTGGNQPQHF
TRBJ1-3 | TRBD1 | TRBV7-9 | CASSSDRGSYSGNTIYF
TRBJ2-1 | - | TRBV7-3 | CASSLVRRGRNEQFF
TRBJ1-6 | - | TRBV21-1 | CASSIKKGGGPPNPNSPLHF
TRBJ1-2 | TRBD1 | TRBV19 | CASSIWDREHYGYTF
TRBJ1-5 | - | TRBV4-1 | CASSQDAGNQPQHF
TRBJ2-1 | TRBD1 | TRBV2 | CASSPLGTANKQFF
TRBJ1-6 | TRBD1 | TRBV10-2 | CASSGQGFDSPLHF
TRBJ1-2 | - | TRBV30 | CAWSGGDWGGGYTF
TRBJ1-6 | - | TRBV6-5 | CASTAGPANSPLHF
TRBJ1-2 | TRBD1 | TRBV28 | CASSLIGGRQGAQGYTF
TRBJ2-1 | TRBD2 | TRBV6-6 | CASTPRGGSHNEQFF
TRBJ1-2 | - | TRBV6-1 | CASSDAGGVYGYTF
TRBJ2-2 | TRBD2 | TRBV5-5 | CASNPKGTSGDTGELFF
TRBJ1-2 | TRBD1 | TRBV4-2 | CASSQADRGRGYTF
TRBJ2-7 | - | TRBV6-5 | CATAGAGKINEQYF
TRBJ2-3 | - | TRBV24-1 | CATSAPDNTDTQYF
TRBJ2-3 | - | TRBV9 | CASSGPWGDTQYF
TRBJ2-3 | - | TRBV5-6 | CASSSTSTDTQYF
TRBJ1-1 | - | TRBV19 | CASPDPTGDTEAFF
TRBJ2-3 | - | TRBV30 | CAWTSPGGMWGTDTQYF
TRBJ1-2 | TRBD1 | TRBV30 | CAWSVSNRGGYGYTF
TRBJ1-2 | - | TRBV6-1 | CASSESGEAYYGYTF
TRBJ1-2 | TRBD1 | TRBV28 | CASSLVTGGPQLGGYTF
TRBJ2-1 | TRBD1 | TRBV12-3/TRBV12-4 | CASSEQGVNEQFF
TRBJ1-6 | - | TRBV28 | CASSPPELTLHF
TRBJ1-2 | - | TRBV28 | CASTPEAIAYGYTF
TRBJ1-1 | TRBD1 | TRBV19 | CASSIGGTVMNTEAFF